The sample holds a few counts of the clone carrying this TCR beta chain. The CDR3 sequence is 13 residues long. The junction had 5 bases not matched to a gene; V was cut back by 5 bases and J by 7 bases. Germline V lookup: CDR1 DFQATT, CDR2 SNEGSKA (reference sequence). TCRdb re-derived calls from the 5' RACE reads in MiXCR, one entry per CDR3 protein. Found here are 90,000 to 100,000 distinct CDR3 sequences, around 17% of them singletons; the top ten hold roughly 6.2%. This sample is part of a study of T cells of healthy individuals. The receptor was derived from a human donor in good health. The chain carries TRBV20-1 and TRBJ1-5, with 10 bases matching TRBD1. For the CDR3, the DNA is TGCAGTGCTTACCGGGACAGGGGACAGCCCCAGCATTTT. Translation: CSAYRDRGQPQHF.